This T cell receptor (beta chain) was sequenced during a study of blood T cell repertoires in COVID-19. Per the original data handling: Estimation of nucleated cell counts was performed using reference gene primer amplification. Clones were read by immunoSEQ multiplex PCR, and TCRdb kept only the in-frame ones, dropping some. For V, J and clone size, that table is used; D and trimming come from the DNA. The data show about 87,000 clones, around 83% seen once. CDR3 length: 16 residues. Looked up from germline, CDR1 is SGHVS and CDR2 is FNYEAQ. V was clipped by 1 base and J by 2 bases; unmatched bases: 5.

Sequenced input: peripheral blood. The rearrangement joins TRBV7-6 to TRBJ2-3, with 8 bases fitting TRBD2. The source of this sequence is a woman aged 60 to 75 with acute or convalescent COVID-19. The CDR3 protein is CASSLGAGGYTDTQYF. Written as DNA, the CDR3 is TGTGCCAGCAGCTTAGGCGCGGGGGGTTACACAGATACGCAGTATTTT.